Below are 5 T cell receptor beta chains sequenced from a single sample in a study of cytomegalovirus exposure and HLA in healthy donors. Use of 60 Vbeta and 13 Jbeta primers characterized the PCR. The repertoire was sequenced with immunoSEQ multiplex PCR; TCRdb's copy has only in-frame clones and lacks some. The table has around 100,000 clones, 65% to 85% seen once; the top ten hold roughly 4%. The sample taken for sequencing was PBMCs. Receptor source: a man aged 45-65 years in good health and CMV-seropositive.

The rearrangement joins TRBV27 to TRBJ2-2, with TRBD1 as a possible D gene (5 bases). The CDR3 sequence is 15 residues long. V was cut by 6 bases and J by 1 base, with 12 bases left in between. CDR1 is MNHEY, CDR2 SMNVEV, per germline (reference sequence). CDR3 nucleotides: TGTGCCAGCAGAAAGGGGCAGCTGAACACCGGGGAGCTGTTTTTT. Translated: CASRKGQLNTGELFF.

The chain uses TRBV30 and TRBJ1-2, with TRBD1 matching over 9 bases. The CDR3 spans 13 residues. Trimming at V came to 7 bases and at J to 1 base, leaving 4 bases not matched to a gene. The V gene's germline CDR1 is GTSNPN and CDR2 SVGIG (reference sequence). The CDR3 loop is CASWDRDNYGYTF. Written as DNA, the CDR3 is TGTGCCTCGTGGGACAGGGATAACTATGGCTACACCTTC.

The gene calls are TRBV21-1 and TRBJ2-7; TRBD2 is the table's D call and was not checked against the DNA. TRBV21-1 is a known pseudogene. The CDR3 covers 15 residues. This chain's CDR3 is CASSRLAGGLYEQYF. The CDR3 coding sequence is TGTGCCAGCAGTCGTCTAGCGGGAGGGTTGTACGAGCAGTACTTC.

The chain carries TRBV2 and TRBJ2-4, with TRBD2 as a possible D gene (6 bases). V was shortened by 11 bases and J by 0 bases, with 11 bases between the two germline ends. Germline lookup yields CDR1 SNHLY and CDR2 FYNNEI. This CDR3 is 13 amino acids long. This CDR3 reads CASLEGAKNIQYF. The CDR3 DNA reads TGTGCCTCCTTGGAGGGAGCCAAAAACATTCAGTACTTC.

The chain joins TRBV19 to TRBJ1-4; D gene uncertain. Trimming shortened V by 6 bases and J by 7 bases, and 15 bases separated the two germline ends. Germline CDR1 is LNHDA and CDR2 is SQIVND (reference sequence). The CDR3 is made up of 14 amino acids. The CDR3 loop is CASSSQIRGEKLFF. CDR3 nucleotides: TGTGCCAGTAGCTCCCAAATACGGGGTGAAAAACTGTTTTTT. Drawing the rest from reference TRBV19 and TRBJ1-4, the complete variable domain is DGGITQSPKYLFRKEGQNVTLSCEQNLNHDAMYWYRQDPGQGLRLIYYSQIVNDFQKGDIAEGYSVSREKKESFPLTVTSAQKNPTAFYLCASSSQIRGEKLFFGSGTQLSVL.